This T cell receptor (beta chain) is from a study of cytomegalovirus exposure and HLA in healthy donors (dated by TCRdb to about 2017). In the study overall: According to an earlier analysis of around 600 of the donors, about 179 million T cells yielded some 120 million unique TCR beta sequences and 276 Gb of sequence data. Approximately 310 gigabases of sequencing data and approximately 93 million unique TCR sequences were included in an early release covering roughly 600 HLA-typed donors. Of the approximately 400 genotyped donors, around 81% fell in the genetic ancestry cluster associated with self-reported Caucasian donors. The study aimed to test whether signatures of past pathogen exposure could be identified by cataloging public T cell receptors. The study used immunosequencing to profile the T cell repertoires of 600 to 850 subjects and linked those repertoires to cytomegalovirus serostatus. Besides the first cohort of around 670 subjects, a separate validation cohort made up of over 95 different subjects was used. To predict cytomegalovirus infection status, the study combined high-throughput TCR immunosequencing, statistical association of individual TCRs with disease status, and machine learning. To study patterns of TCR occurrence, a later analysis re-analyzed previously published TCR beta repertoires from 500 to 850 donors and added high-resolution HLA genotyping. Rather than drawing on any new phenotypic data, the later analysis identified candidate immune exposures from TCR beta sequences and the way those sequences occurred across donors. An earlier analysis of some 500 of the donors applied high-throughput TCR beta sequencing to assess whether each TCR beta V gene segment acted as functional or pseudogenic. Donor age, sex, ethnicity and CMV serostatus were collected together with the repertoire data. Genome-wide SNP genotypes for about 65% of the 666 donors were used in a later genetic analysis, which treated that subset as a discovery cohort. All discovery cohort repertoires had been generated using a single sequencing platform. Class I and class II HLA loci were covered by the typing at four-digit resolution. The number of typed donors differed by locus: roughly 629-630 for A, B, C, DRB1 and DQB1; approximately 530 for DQA1; 606 for DPA1; and some 470 for DPB1. Four or five DR-DQ haplotypes were handled as single units for association and clustering because linkage in the cohort was strong. Among some 400 genotyped donors of the cohort, an average of around 240,000 unique TCR beta nucleotide sequences were sequenced per donor, roughly 18% of them non-productive.

Results and caveats for the whole study, not just this receptor: The earlier analysis of some 560 of the donors excluded some 15 rarely observed V segments, including chromosome 9 orphons, because counts were too low. In a later analysis, several top co-occurrence clusters were reported to appear linked to parvovirus B19, influenza, CMV and Epstein-Barr virus. In both the original and validation cohorts, the classifier was reported to diagnose cytomegalovirus status with high specificity and sensitivity. In a later analysis, HLA-associated TCR beta chains showed more clonal expansion and lower generation probabilities than non-associated chains that were equally common. In vitro tests confirmed that a few of the cytomegalovirus-associated TCR beta chains recognize cytomegalovirus antigens. According to a later analysis, most CMV-associated TCR beta chains appeared to be HLA-restricted, and the HLA associations seemed to be driven largely by CMV exposure. Compared with the approximately 720-donor mean, donors in an Asian-associated ancestry cluster had fewer N-insertions in productive TCRs, according to a later genetic analysis. A further reported finding was that TCR beta sequences accurately predicted the HLA-A and HLA-B alleles for most subjects in the first cohort. V-gene and J-gene trimming of TCR beta chains was associated with a missense DCLRE1C variant in a later genetic analysis, and the association was replicated in an independent cohort. HLA typing was unavailable for some donors at each locus, so association tests used only the typed subset. Immune exposure information for the cohort was limited to CMV serostatus. Presence/absence analyses assumed roughly uniform sequencing depth across donors, an assumption that may not hold. A later analysis associated about 18,000 TCR beta sequences with specific HLA alleles at a false discovery rate of 0.05. It was suggested by the authors that the approach could potentially be generalized to other disease states and immunological phenotypes. In the study, approximately 160 TCR beta chains were listed as associated with cytomegalovirus. A cluster of highly shared sequence variants was judged likely to represent a technical artifact of the sequencing pipeline. According to a later analysis, TCR association rates differed among HLA loci, with DRB1 alleles showing the most associated TCRs and HLA-C alleles showing the fewest. Correlated functional status among segregating V segments might be attributable to linkage disequilibrium, but an unknown experimental factor could not be ruled out. When HLA alleles, especially DR and DQ, strongly co-occurred, TCR associations were difficult to assign to individual alleles. In this cohort, only TCR beta chains were sequenced, and detectable features were limited by the absence of alpha or paired-chain data. Broadly in line with IMGT annotations, most TCR beta V segments showed up in productive rearrangements about 87% or about 30% of the time in an earlier analysis of several hundred of the donors. Some IMGT-functional V segments, including TRBV6-2 and TRBV6-3, could not be told apart with the 87-base-pair reads, so those segments were excluded. Most TCR sequences were seen in very few donors, while some public TCRs were found in many individuals.

Remarks on this clone: What this receptor recognizes is not known. Qualities for individual bases were not recorded, and no much larger clone is one base off.

The germline V end is reduced by 3 bases and the J end by 4 bases; junction bases left unmatched: 18. CDR1 and CDR2, looked up from the germline V gene, are SGHDN and FVKESK. From cysteine to phenylalanine, the CDR3 is 20 amino acids long. Only the CDR3 region is kept as DNA, spanning 60 bases read in frame from base 1. Libraries were prepared through the immunoSEQ multiplex PCR assay. For the multiplex PCR, a mixture combining 60 forward primers for TCR Vbeta segments and 13 reverse primers for TCR Jbeta segments was used. A multiplex PCR assay on genomic DNA amplified the CDR3 region of rearranged TCR beta genes. On the Illumina HiSeq System, the amplified TCR beta libraries were sequenced as 87-base-pair reads. In the authors' own workflow: In a later analysis, tens of millions of unique TCR beta chains were counted across the 500 to 700 repertoires, and approximately 9.9 million of these chains were shared by at least two donors. Raw reads were error-corrected and collapsed into unique sequences with a nearest-neighbor algorithm that merged closely related sequences to remove PCR and sequencing errors. V, D and J gene segments were assigned by aligning CDR3 sequences to IMGT reference sequences. For a sequence to be retained, a match of at least six nucleotides was required to both a V gene segment and a J gene segment. Rearrangements were called productive when the CDR3 lacked stop codons and stayed in frame with V and J; all others were non-productive. Following IMGT convention, CDR3 was defined as the stretch from the second conserved V-encoded cysteine to the conserved J-encoded phenylalanine. In an earlier analysis of roughly 580 of the donors, sequences lacking an unambiguous match to a single V gene segment were excluded. In an earlier analysis of some 590 of the donors, V segments were called functional above 56.7% productive rearrangements and were called segregating when the between-donor standard deviation exceeded 5%. To diagnose cytomegalovirus status from the catalog of TCR beta chain sequences, a statistical classification framework was built. In a later analysis, TCR nucleotide sequences were compared against IMGT/GENE-DB human TR gene sequences so that V and J genes could be assigned. A later analysis assigned CDR3 sequences and most-parsimonious VDJ recombination scenarios with the TCRdist pipeline. In a later analysis, each TCR beta chain was defined by its CDR3 amino acid sequence together with its V-gene family, and reads without a unique V-gene family were excluded. In a later analysis, a few hundred highly shared, low-generation-probability nucleotide sequences were removed to address suspected cross-contamination and a sequencing artifact. In a later analysis, a clonal expansion index was calculated for each public chain from normalized within-repertoire ranks of inferred template counts. In a later analysis, generation probabilities were computed with a VDJ recombination model fitted to out-of-frame rearrangements, and the resulting probabilities were checked against IGoR. Hypergeometric tests were used in a later analysis to score TCR-TCR, TCR-HLA and TCR-CMV co-occurrence, with a repertoire-size bias correction applied to the TCR pairs. A later analysis estimated false discovery rates by permuting HLA or CMV assignments 20 times. In a later analysis, co-occurring TCRs were grouped with DBSCAN, and TCRdist sequence similarity was added when clustering was performed within HLA-allele-positive subsets. For co-occurrence clustering, repertoires with fewer than 30,000 or more than 120,000 public chains were excluded, along with roughly 5 repertoires with anomalous nucleotide sharing. TCRdb limited this immuneACCESS table to in-frame rearrangements with V and J called. A share of clones is missing; checked studies link under half to unresolved V genes, and the rest is unexplained. D and trimming come from the DNA, and the V and J calls and clone size come from that table. The sample yields roughly 240,000 clones; over 80% were counted once. Roughly 5% of the sample lies in the top ten.

The cohort consisted of 666 healthy bone marrow donors. All cohort members were sampled while nominally healthy, although unrecorded immune exposures were likely present. The donor tested CMV seropositive and was one of the 289 seropositive cohort members. A peripheral blood sample was collected from each donor, and TCR beta sequencing was performed on peripheral blood mononuclear cells. Genomic DNA extraction from the blood cell samples was performed with the Qiagen DNeasy Blood Extraction Kit. The sequencing sample was made of PBMCs. The clonotype was recovered from a woman aged 40 to 55 in good health and CMV-seropositive. Recombination connected TRBV14 to TRBJ2-7; TRBD2 agrees with 13 junctional bases. The DNA is TGTGCCAGCAGCCACAAGACGGGAGGACTAGCGGGAGTGGAGTTGTACGAGCAGTACTTC. It is translated as CASSHKTGGLAGVELYEQYF.